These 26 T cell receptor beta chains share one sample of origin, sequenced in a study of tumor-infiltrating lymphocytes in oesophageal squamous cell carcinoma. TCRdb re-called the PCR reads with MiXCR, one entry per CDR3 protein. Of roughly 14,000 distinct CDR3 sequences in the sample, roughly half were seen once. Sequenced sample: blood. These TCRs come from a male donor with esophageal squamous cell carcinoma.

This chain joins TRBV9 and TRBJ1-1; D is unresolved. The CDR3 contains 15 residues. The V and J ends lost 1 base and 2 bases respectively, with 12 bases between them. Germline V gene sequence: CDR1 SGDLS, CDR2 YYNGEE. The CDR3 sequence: CASSVRSSLNTEAFF. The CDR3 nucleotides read TGTGCCAGCAGCGTAAGAAGTTCGTTAAACACTGAAGCTTTCTTT.

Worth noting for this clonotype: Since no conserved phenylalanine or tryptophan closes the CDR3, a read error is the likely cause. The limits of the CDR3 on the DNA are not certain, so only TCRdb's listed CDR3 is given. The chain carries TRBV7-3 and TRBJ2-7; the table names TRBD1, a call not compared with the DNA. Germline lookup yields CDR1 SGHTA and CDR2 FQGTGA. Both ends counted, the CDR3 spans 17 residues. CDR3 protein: CASSLNAGGDYGYTFGS.

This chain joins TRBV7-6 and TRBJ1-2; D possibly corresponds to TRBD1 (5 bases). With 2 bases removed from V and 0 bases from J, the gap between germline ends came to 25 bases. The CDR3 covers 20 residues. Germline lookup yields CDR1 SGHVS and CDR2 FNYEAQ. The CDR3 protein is CASSLIVGGTRVPSNYGYTF. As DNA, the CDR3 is TGTGCCAGCAGCTTAATAGTGGGAGGGACTAGAGTCCCCTCTAACTATGGCTACACCTTC.

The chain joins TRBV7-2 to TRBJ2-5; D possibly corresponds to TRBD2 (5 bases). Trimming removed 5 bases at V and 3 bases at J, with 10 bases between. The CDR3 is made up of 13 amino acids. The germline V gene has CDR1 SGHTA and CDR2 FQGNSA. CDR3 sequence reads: CASSPRREETQYF. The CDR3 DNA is TGTGCCAGCAGCCCACGGCGGGAAGAGACCCAGTACTTC.

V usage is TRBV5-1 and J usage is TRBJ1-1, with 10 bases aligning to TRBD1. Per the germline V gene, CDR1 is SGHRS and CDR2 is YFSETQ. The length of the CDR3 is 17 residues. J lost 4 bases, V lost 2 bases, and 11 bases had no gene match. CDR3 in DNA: TGCGCCAGCAGCTTTGGAGGGACAGGGGCGGTCTCCACTGAAGCTTTCTTT. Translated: CASSFGGTGAVSTEAFF.

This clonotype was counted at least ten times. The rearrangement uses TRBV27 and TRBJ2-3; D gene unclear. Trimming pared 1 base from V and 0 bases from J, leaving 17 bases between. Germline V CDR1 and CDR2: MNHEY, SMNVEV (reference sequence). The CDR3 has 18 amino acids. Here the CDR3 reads CASSLFWALRSSTDTQYF. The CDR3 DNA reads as TGTGCCAGCAGTTTATTTTGGGCGCTCCGGAGTAGCACAGATACGCAGTATTTT.

CDR3 sequence (DNA): TGTGCCACCAGTGACCCAAAGGACAGGGCAGGAATCGAGCAGTACTTC. This encodes CATSDPKDRAGIEQYF. The J gene is TRBJ2-3, the V gene TRBV24-1; 8 bases map to TRBD1. The J call may be in error: the DNA end matches TRBJ2-7 better. CDR1 and CDR2 (germline): KGHDR, SFDVKD. CDR3 length: 16 amino acids.

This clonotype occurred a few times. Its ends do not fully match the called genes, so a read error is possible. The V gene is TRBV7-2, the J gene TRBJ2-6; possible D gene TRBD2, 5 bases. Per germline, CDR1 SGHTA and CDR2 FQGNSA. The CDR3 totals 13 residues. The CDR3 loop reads CASSLALREDLCF. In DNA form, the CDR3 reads TGTGCCAGCAGCTTAGCGTTACGGGAAGACCTTTGCTTC.

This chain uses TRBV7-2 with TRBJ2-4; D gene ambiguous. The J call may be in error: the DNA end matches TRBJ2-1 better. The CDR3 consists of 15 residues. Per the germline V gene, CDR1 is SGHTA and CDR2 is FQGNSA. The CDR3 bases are TGTGCCAGCAGCTTAAACGTTGGACGAAGCACTGAGCAGTTCTTC. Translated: CASSLNVGRSTEQFF.

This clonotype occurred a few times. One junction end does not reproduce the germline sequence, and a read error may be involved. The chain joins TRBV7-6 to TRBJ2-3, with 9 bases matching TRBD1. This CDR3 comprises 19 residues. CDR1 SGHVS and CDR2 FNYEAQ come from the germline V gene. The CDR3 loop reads CASSFFVDRGKKGTDTQYF. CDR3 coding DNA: TGTGCTAGCAGCTTTTTCGTGGACAGGGGCAAGAAGGGCACAGATACGCAGTATTTT. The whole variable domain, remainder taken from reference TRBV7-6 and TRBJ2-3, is GAGVSQSPRYKVTKRGQDVALRCDPISGHVSLYWYRQALGQGPEFLTYFNYEAQQDKSGLPNDRFSAERPEGSISTLTIQRTEQRDSAMYRCASSFFVDRGKKGTDTQYFGPGTRLTVL.

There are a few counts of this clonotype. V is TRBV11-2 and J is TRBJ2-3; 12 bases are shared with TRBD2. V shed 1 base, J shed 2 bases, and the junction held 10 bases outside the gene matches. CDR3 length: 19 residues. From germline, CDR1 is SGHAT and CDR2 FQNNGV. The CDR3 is CASSLVRTSGATLTDTQYF. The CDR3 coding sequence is TGTGCCAGCAGCTTAGTTAGGACTAGCGGGGCCACCCTCACAGATACGCAGTATTTT.

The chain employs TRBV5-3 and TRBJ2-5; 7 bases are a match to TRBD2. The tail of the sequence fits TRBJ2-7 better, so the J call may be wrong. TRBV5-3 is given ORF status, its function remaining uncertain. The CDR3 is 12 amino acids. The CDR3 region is CASSRGGYEQYF. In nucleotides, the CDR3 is TGTGCCAGCAGCCGCGGGGGCTACGAGCAGTACTTC.

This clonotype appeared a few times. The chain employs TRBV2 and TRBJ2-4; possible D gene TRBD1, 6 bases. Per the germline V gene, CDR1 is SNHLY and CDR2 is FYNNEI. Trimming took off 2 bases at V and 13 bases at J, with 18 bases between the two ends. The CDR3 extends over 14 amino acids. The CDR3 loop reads CASSEQGGNNEQYF. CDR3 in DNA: TGTGCCAGCAGTGAACAAGGGGGAAACAATGAGCAGTACTTC.

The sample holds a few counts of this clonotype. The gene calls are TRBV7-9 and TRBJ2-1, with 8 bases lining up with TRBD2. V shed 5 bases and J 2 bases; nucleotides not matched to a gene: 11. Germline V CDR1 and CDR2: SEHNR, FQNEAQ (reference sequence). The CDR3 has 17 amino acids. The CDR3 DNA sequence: TGTGCCAGCAGCCCAACGGCACTAGCGGCACCCTACAATGAGCAGTTCTTC. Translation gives CASSPTALAAPYNEQFF.

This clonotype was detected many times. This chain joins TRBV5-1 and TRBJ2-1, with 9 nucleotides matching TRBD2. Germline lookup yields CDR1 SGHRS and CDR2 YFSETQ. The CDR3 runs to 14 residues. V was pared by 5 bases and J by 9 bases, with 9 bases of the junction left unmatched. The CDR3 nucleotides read TGCGCCAGCAGGGCTAGCGGGAAGGACGGTGAGCAGTTCTTC. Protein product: CASRASGKDGEQFF.

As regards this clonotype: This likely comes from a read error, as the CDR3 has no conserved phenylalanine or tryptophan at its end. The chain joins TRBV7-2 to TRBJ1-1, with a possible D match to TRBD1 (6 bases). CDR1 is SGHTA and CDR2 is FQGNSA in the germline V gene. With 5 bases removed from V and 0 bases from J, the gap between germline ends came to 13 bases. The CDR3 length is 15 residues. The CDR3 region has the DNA TGTGCCAGCAGCGGCGGACAGACTATGAACACTGAAGCTTTCTCT. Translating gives CASSGGQTMNTEAFS.

Here the CDR3 reads CASSPTQPPTGELFF. CDR3 DNA sequence: TGTGCCAGCTCACCGACTCAGCCACCCACCGGGGAGCTGTTTTTT. The chain has TRBV18 and TRBJ2-2; D is unclear. V was cut by 3 bases and J by 4 bases, with 12 bases left in between. Germline CDR1 reads KGHSH; CDR2 reads LQKENI. The CDR3 length is 15 residues.

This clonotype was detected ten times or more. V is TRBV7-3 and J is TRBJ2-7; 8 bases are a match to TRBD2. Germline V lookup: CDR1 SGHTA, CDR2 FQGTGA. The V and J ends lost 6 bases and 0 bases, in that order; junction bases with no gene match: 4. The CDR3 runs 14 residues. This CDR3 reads CASRPSGGSYEQYF. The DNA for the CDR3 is TGTGCCAGCAGACCCAGCGGGGGCTCCTACGAGCAGTACTTC.

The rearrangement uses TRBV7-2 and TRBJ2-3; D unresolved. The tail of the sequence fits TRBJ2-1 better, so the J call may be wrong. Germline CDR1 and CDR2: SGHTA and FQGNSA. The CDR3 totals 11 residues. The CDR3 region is CASSLRHEQFF. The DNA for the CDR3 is TGTGCCAGCAGCTTACGGCATGAGCAGTTCTTC.

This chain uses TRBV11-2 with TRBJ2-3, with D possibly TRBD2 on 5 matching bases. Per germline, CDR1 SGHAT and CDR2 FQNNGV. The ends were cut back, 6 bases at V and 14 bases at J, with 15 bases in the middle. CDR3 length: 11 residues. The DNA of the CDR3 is TGTGCCAGCAGTTTATCCGGGGAGCTGTATTTT. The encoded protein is CASSLSGELYF.

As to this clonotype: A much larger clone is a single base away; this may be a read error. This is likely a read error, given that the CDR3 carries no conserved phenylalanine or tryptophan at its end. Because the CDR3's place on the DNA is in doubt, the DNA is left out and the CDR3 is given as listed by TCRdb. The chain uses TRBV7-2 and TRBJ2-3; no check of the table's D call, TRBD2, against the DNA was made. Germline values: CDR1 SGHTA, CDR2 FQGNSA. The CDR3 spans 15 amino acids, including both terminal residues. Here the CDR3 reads CASGRTSGRTGELYS.

The CDR3 region has the DNA TGTGCCAGCAGCTTAAGAAGGACTAGCGGGAACAATGAGCAGTTCTTC. Its translation is CASSLRRTSGNNEQFF. The V gene is TRBV7-8, the J gene TRBJ2-1, with 12 bases fitting TRBD2. The CDR3 has 16 amino acids. From germline, CDR1 is SGHVS and CDR2 FQNEAQ. Unmatched junction bases numbered 4, after V lost 2 bases and J lost 5 bases.

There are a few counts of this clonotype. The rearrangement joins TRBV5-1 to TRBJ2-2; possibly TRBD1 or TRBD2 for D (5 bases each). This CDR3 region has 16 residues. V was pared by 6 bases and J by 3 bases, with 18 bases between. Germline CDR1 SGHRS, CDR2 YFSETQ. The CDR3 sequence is CASNIITGADTGELFF. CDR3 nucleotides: TGCGCCAGCAACATAATAACCGGGGCCGACACCGGGGAGCTGTTTTTT.

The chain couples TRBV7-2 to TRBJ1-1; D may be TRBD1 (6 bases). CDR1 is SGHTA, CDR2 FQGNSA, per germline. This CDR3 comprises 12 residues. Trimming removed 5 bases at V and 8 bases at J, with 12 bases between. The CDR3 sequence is CASSRDRQEAFF. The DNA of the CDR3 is TGTGCCAGCAGCAGAGACAGGCAAGAAGCTTTCTTT.

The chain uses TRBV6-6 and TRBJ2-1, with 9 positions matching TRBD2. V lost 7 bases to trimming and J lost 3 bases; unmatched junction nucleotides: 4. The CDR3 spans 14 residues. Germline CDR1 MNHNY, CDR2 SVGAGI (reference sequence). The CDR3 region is CASTEAGGYNEQFF. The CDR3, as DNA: TGTGCCAGCACAGAAGCGGGGGGCTACAATGAGCAGTTCTTC.

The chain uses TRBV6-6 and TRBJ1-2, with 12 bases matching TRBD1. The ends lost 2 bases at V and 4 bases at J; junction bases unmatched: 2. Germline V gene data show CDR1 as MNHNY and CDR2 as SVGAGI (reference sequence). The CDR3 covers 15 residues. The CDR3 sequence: CASSYGTGGIYGYTF. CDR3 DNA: TGTGCCAGCAGTTACGGGACAGGGGGCATCTATGGCTACACCTTC.